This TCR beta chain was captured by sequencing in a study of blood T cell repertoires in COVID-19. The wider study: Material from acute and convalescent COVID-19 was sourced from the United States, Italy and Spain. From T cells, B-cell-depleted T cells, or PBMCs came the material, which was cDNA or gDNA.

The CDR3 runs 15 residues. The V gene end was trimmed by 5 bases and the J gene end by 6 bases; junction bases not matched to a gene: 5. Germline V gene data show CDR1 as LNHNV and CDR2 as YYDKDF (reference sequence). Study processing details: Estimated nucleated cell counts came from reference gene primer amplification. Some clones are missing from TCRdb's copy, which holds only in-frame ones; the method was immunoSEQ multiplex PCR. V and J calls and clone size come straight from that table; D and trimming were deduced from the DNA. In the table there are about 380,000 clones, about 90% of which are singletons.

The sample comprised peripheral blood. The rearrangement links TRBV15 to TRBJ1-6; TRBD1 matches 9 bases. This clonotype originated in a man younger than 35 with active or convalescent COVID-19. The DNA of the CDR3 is TGTGCCACCAGCGGATCGGGACAGGGTAATTCACCCCTCCACTTT. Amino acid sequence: CATSGSGQGNSPLHF. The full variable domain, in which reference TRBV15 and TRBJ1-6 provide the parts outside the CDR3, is DAMVIQNPRYQVTQFGKPVTLSCSQTLNHNVMYWYQQKSSQAPKLLFHYYDKDFNNEADTPDNFQSRRPNTSFCFLDIRSPGLGDTAMYLCATSGSGQGNSPLHFGNGTRLTVT.